These T cell receptor beta chains were read from a single sample in a study of blood T cells in healthy people across ages. TCRdb called the 5' RACE reads again in MiXCR, with one record for every CDR3 protein. Here the sample spans about 1.1 million distinct CDR3 sequences, under 40% being singletons. Sample: blood. All receptors derive from a man between 18 and 35 years old in good health. Each CDR3 is given with its conserved first and last residue. The D gene is left open where the match is weak. Only some rows state a clone size, as once, few, many or a class for expanded clones.

CDR3aa,CDR3nt,j_gene,abundance,len,d_gene,v_gene
CASGLLGRNEQFF,TGTGCTAGTGGTTTGCTAGGGAGGAATGAGCAGTTCTTC,TRBJ2-1,-,13,-,TRBV12-5
CASSFGWGEQFF,TGTGCCAGCAGCTTTGGTTGGGGGGAGCAGTTCTTC,TRBJ2-1,few,12,-,TRBV12-3/TRBV12-4
CASSYRDKGLAGFTGELFF,TGTGCCAGCAGTTACCGGGACAAAGGACTAGCGGGGTTCACCGGGGAGCTGTTTTTT,TRBJ2-2,few,19,TRBD2,TRBV6-2/TRBV6-3
CASSPLGGGTFTDTQYF,TGTGCCAGCAGTCCCCTCGGCGGGGGAACTTTCACAGATACGCAGTATTTT,TRBJ2-3,-,17,TRBD2,TRBV27
CASSPHIGGGPYNEQFF,TGTGCCAGCAGCCCCCACATAGGGGGGGGACCCTACAATGAGCAGTTCTTC,TRBJ2-1,-,17,-,TRBV9
CASRTSGFTDTQYF,TGTGCCAGCCGGACTAGCGGGTTCACAGATACGCAGTATTTT,TRBJ2-3,-,14,TRBD2,TRBV18
CASSYLLYTDTQYF,TGTGCCAGCAGTTACCTTCTATACACAGATACGCAGTATTTT,TRBJ2-3,-,14,-,TRBV6-2/TRBV6-3
CSVVPGGNEQYF,TGCAGCGTTGTGCCGGGGGGCAATGAGCAGTACTTC,TRBJ2-5,few,12,-,TRBV29-1
CASSQTEVRQPQHF,TGTGCCAGCAGTCAAACAGAGGTGCGTCAGCCCCAGCATTTT,TRBJ1-5,few,14,-,TRBV6-6
CASSQDWGSRAKNIQYF,TGCGCCAGCAGCCAAGATTGGGGTAGCCGAGCCAAAAACATTCAGTACTTC,TRBJ2-4,many,17,-,TRBV4-3
CASSQDVRGRSTNEKLFF,TGTGCCAGCAGCCAAGATGTGAGGGGGCGTTCAACTAATGAAAAACTGTTTTTT,TRBJ1-4,few,18,TRBD1,TRBV4-2
CASSLGVDSLNPVYGYTF,TGTGCCAGCAGCTTAGGTGTAGACAGCCTGAACCCTGTCTATGGCTACACCTTC,TRBJ1-2,few,18,-,TRBV7-2
CASSLVGRGSSETQYF,TGTGCCAGCAGCTTGGTTGGACGGGGATCTTCGGAGACCCAGTACTTC,TRBJ2-5,-,16,-,TRBV7-6
CSAWDTDDYGYTF,TGCAGTGCTTGGGACACTGATGACTATGGCTACACCTTC,TRBJ1-2,-,13,-,TRBV20-1
CSVEGSATSTDTQYF,TGCAGCGTTGAAGGGTCAGCAACTAGCACAGATACGCAGTATTTT,TRBJ2-3,many,15,-,TRBV29-1
CSVLGHTEAFF,TGCAGTGTTTTGGGGCATACTGAAGCTTTCTTT,TRBJ1-1,few,11,-,TRBV20-1
CASRTGGVNTEAFF,TGTGCCAGCAGGACCGGGGGGGTGAACACTGAAGCTTTCTTT,TRBJ1-1,-,14,-,TRBV28
CSAQGLAKNIQYF,TGCAGTGCTCAGGGACTAGCCAAAAACATTCAGTACTTC,TRBJ2-4,-,13,-,TRBV20-1
CASSLEGTTQFF,TGTGCCAGCAGTTTAGAGGGCACGACCCAGTTCTTC,TRBJ2-1,-,12,-,TRBV12-3/TRBV12-4
CSARTFTSVTDTQYF,TGCAGTGCCCGGACCTTTACTAGCGTGACAGATACGCAGTATTTT,TRBJ2-3,-,15,TRBD2,TRBV20-1
CSARDGFGKETQYF,TGCAGTGCTAGAGATGGGTTCGGGAAAGAGACCCAGTACTTC,TRBJ2-5,few,14,-,TRBV20-1
CASRTDLNYGYTF,TGTGCCAGTAGGACCGATCTTAACTATGGCTACACCTTC,TRBJ1-2,few,13,-,TRBV6-6
CASSQGGADSYNEQFF,TGTGCCAGCAGTCAAGGGGGGGCTGACTCCTACAATGAGCAGTTCTTC,TRBJ2-1,-,16,-,TRBV14
CASSLAAGVLYEQFF,TGTGCCAGCAGTTTAGCTGCGGGGGTTCTTTATGAGCAGTTCTTC,TRBJ2-1,-,15,TRBD2,TRBV12-3/TRBV12-4
CATPGPNYGYTF,TGCGCCACCCCGGGGCCCAACTATGGCTACACCTTC,TRBJ1-2,-,12,-,TRBV23-1
CASSSPGRGSADTQYF,TGTGCCAGCAGTTCCCCGGGCAGGGGTAGCGCAGATACGCAGTATTTT,TRBJ2-3,-,16,-,TRBV6-6
CASSLGVDGNQPQHF,TGCGCCAGCAGCTTAGGAGTTGATGGCAATCAGCCCCAGCATTTT,TRBJ1-5,few,15,-,TRBV5-1
CSARGPDYGFTF,TGCAGTGCTCGAGGACCTGACTATGGCTTCACCTTC,TRBJ1-2,-,12,-,TRBV20-1
CASSFRRLETQYF,TGTGCCAGCAGCTTCCGGCGATTAGAGACCCAGTACTTC,TRBJ2-5,few,13,-,TRBV7-2
CSASIATDAEAFF,TGCAGTGCTAGTATCGCGACAGACGCTGAAGCTTTCTTT,TRBJ1-1,-,13,-,TRBV20-1
CASSVGAEPDTQYF,TGTGCCAGCAGCGTAGGGGCGGAGCCAGATACGCAGTATTTT,TRBJ2-3,-,14,-,TRBV9
CSARERDGWGNTEAFF,TGCAGTGCTAGAGAACGAGACGGATGGGGGAACACTGAAGCTTTCTTT,TRBJ1-1,few,16,-,TRBV20-1
CSASDSPLMGYTF,TGCAGTGCCAGCGACAGTCCCCTGATGGGCTACACCTTC,TRBJ1-2,few,13,-,TRBV20-1
CASRQGGVETQYF,TGTGCCAGCAGACAGGGAGGGGTAGAGACCCAGTACTTC,TRBJ2-5,-,13,-,TRBV28
CATSERDRVVETQYF,TGTGCCACCAGTGAACGGGACAGGGTTGTAGAGACCCAGTACTTC,TRBJ2-5,few,15,TRBD1,TRBV24-1
CATNRETYNEQFF,TGTGCCACCAATCGGGAGACCTACAATGAGCAGTTCTTC,TRBJ2-1,-,13,-,TRBV25-1
CASSANPGTHNSPLHF,TGTGCCAGCAGCGCGAACCCCGGGACCCATAATTCACCCCTCCACTTT,TRBJ1-6,few,16,-,TRBV7-6
CASSQVWSPGVLSYEQYF,TGTGCCAGCAGCCAAGTATGGAGTCCGGGGGTCCTCTCCTACGAGCAGTACTTC,TRBJ2-7,-,18,-,TRBV4-2
CASSSGTEYEQYF,TGTGCCAGCAGTTCCGGGACAGAATACGAGCAGTACTTC,TRBJ2-7,-,13,TRBD1,TRBV28
CASSLQAGGTAHNEQFF,TGCGCCAGCAGCTTGCAAGCGGGGGGTACCGCCCACAATGAGCAGTTCTTC,TRBJ2-1,-,17,TRBD2,TRBV5-1
CASSSRDRDTDTQYF,TGCGCCAGCAGCTCCCGGGACAGGGACACAGATACGCAGTATTTT,TRBJ2-3,many,15,TRBD1,TRBV5-1
CASSFVREGDTQYF,TGTGCCAGCAGTTTTGTGCGTGAGGGGGATACGCAGTATTTT,TRBJ2-3,few,14,-,TRBV12-3/TRBV12-4
CSARTGTDYGYTF,TGCAGCGCCCGGACCGGGACAGACTATGGCTACACCTTC,TRBJ1-2,many,13,TRBD1,TRBV29-1
CASSVRTSFNEQFF,TGTGCCAGCAGCGTACGAACCTCCTTCAATGAGCAGTTCTTC,TRBJ2-1,-,14,-,TRBV9
CAISESRENQETQYF,TGTGCCATCAGTGAGTCAAGAGAGAACCAAGAGACCCAGTACTTC,TRBJ2-5,few,15,-,TRBV10-3
CASSYTRGLNEKLFF,TGTGCCAGCAGTTACACGAGGGGGCTTAATGAAAAACTGTTTTTT,TRBJ1-4,few,15,TRBD1,TRBV6-5
CASSPVKGRTLHF,TGTGCCAGCAGTCCCGTTAAGGGACGCACCCTCCACTTT,TRBJ1-6,few,13,-,TRBV27
CASSFEKGTENNEQFF,TGTGCCAGCAGTTTTGAAAAAGGGACGGAAAACAATGAGCAGTTCTTC,TRBJ2-1,-,16,-,TRBV27
CASSDPGQGTGGYTF,TGTGCCAGCAGTGACCCGGGACAGGGGACGGGTGGCTACACCTTC,TRBJ1-2,few,15,TRBD1,TRBV6-2/TRBV6-3
CASSPWTSGGNEQFF,TGCGCCAGCAGCCCTTGGACTAGCGGGGGAAATGAGCAGTTCTTC,TRBJ2-1,few,15,TRBD2,TRBV4-3
CASSLRQVTYEQYF,TGTGCCAGCAGCCTCCGACAGGTAACCTACGAGCAGTACTTC,TRBJ2-7,few,14,-,TRBV3-1
CASSLGSEATQYF,TGTGCCAGCAGTTTAGGGTCAGAGGCGACCCAGTACTTC,TRBJ2-5,-,13,-,TRBV12-3/TRBV12-4
CASSWRSSVRSQETQYF,TGTGCCAGCAGCTGGAGGTCTTCGGTCCGTTCACAAGAGACCCAGTACTTC,TRBJ2-5,-,17,-,TRBV7-2
CASSWGLGGTSGNTIYF,TGTGCCAGCAGTTGGGGCCTAGGGGGAACCTCTGGAAACACCATATATTTT,TRBJ1-3,-,17,-,TRBV12-3/TRBV12-4
CAISPERGNNEQFF,TGTGCCATCAGCCCCGAGCGGGGTAACAATGAGCAGTTCTTC,TRBJ2-1,few,14,TRBD2,TRBV10-3